This T cell receptor (beta chain) was sequenced in a study of glioma-infiltrating T cells. General study points: Gliomas, especially low-grade, showed above-expected tissue-blood divergence; non-neoplastic patients showed below.

There are many counts of this clonotype. Its target is not known. Germline-derived CDR1 and CDR2 are SEHNR and FQNEAQ (reference sequence). V dropped 0 bases and J dropped 0; count of bases not matched to a gene: 3. The CDR3 consists of 16 residues. Amplification of TCR alpha and beta CDR3 regions from RNA used iRepertoire nested multiplex PCR. TCRdb analysed the multiplex PCR reads with MiXCR anew, one entry per CDR3 protein. The sample consists of fewer than 250,000 distinct CDR3 sequences, over 30% of them appearing once. This receptor was identified in a human donor with low-grade glioma or glioblastoma, undergoing nonglioma brain surgery, or in good health (not recorded which). The sample was glioma tissue, nonneoplastic brain tissue, or PBMCs (not recorded which). V and J are TRBV7-9 and TRBJ2-7; TRBD2 agrees at 9 bases. The CDR3 nucleotides are TGTGCCAGCAGCTTAGCCCTAGCGGGGAGCTCCTACGAGCAGTACTTC. Amino acids: CASSLALAGSSYEQYF.